One and the same sample provided the 30 T cell receptor beta chains below, sequenced in a study of blood T cell repertoires in COVID-19. Assay used: immunoSEQ multiplex PCR; TCRdb lists only in-frame clones, some missing. The table includes some 170,000 clones, 81% detected once. The sequenced material came from peripheral blood. All receptors come from a man in his sixties with active or convalescent COVID-19.

The chain links TRBV6-5 to TRBJ2-3; 10 bases are a match to TRBD2. The CDR3 runs 14 residues. The germline V gene encodes CDR1 MNHEY and CDR2 SVGAGI. V shed 6 bases and J 4 bases; nucleotides not matched to a gene: 4. The CDR3 region is CASRGTSVPDTQYF. For the CDR3, the DNA is TGTGCCAGCAGGGGGACTAGCGTTCCAGATACGCAGTATTTT.

V usage is TRBV4-2 and J usage is TRBJ2-2, with D perhaps matching TRBD2 (5 bases). V was pared by 3 bases and J by 2 bases, with 13 bases between. The CDR3 is 16 amino acids. CDR1 and CDR2 (germline): LGHNA, YNFKEQ. This CDR3 is CASSQWTGENTGELFF. CDR3 sequence (DNA): TGTGCCAGCAGCCAGTGGACTGGTGAAAACACCGGGGAGCTGTTTTTT.

This clone was observed once. V is TRBV5-1 and J is TRBJ1-2; 11 nucleotides line up with TRBD1. J gave up 4 bases and V 4 bases, and 6 bases lay outside the gene matches. The germline V gene has CDR1 SGHRS and CDR2 YFSETQ. CDR3 length equals 15 residues. The CDR3 sequence is CASSDGQGASYGYTF. The CDR3 DNA follows: TGCGCCAGCAGCGACGGACAGGGGGCGAGCTATGGCTACACCTTC.

This clone occurred a few times. The rearrangement joins TRBV5-6 to TRBJ2-7; TRBD1 matches 7 bases. The V and J ends lost 4 bases and 6 bases, in that order; junction bases with no gene match: 4. CDR1 is SGHDT and CDR2 is YYEEEE in the germline V gene. CDR3 length equals 12 residues. Here the CDR3 DNA reads TGTGCCAGCAGCACTGGGACAGCCGAGCAGTACTTC. This encodes CASSTGTAEQYF.

V and J are TRBV6-1 and TRBJ2-5, with 9 bases lining up with TRBD1. Trimming at V came to 6 bases and at J to 4 bases, leaving 12 bases not matched to a gene. Germline V gene data show CDR1 as MNHNS and CDR2 as SASEGT. This CDR3 contains 16 residues. The CDR3: CASSEPRDRVGETQYF. CDR3 DNA sequence: TGTGCCAGCAGCGAACCCCGGGACAGGGTAGGAGAGACCCAGTACTTC.

This sequence joins TRBV5-4 and TRBJ1-6; 10 nucleotides agree with TRBD1. Germline V CDR1 and CDR2: SGHNT, YYREEE (reference sequence). This CDR3 has 16 residues. V trimming: 3 bases; J trimming: 11 bases; junction bases outside the gene matches: 11. The CDR3 loop is CASSSGRDRGDTPLHF. The CDR3 DNA follows: TGTGCCAGCAGCTCAGGGCGGGACAGGGGAGATACACCCCTCCACTTT.

V usage is TRBV5-4 and J usage is TRBJ2-7; 8 nucleotides line up with TRBD2. V shed 0 bases and J 3 bases; nucleotides not matched to a gene: 5. Germline V gene lookup returns CDR1 SGHNT and CDR2 YYREEE (reference sequence). CDR3 length: 15 amino acids. The CDR3 here is CASSLAPSGGYEQYF. CDR3 nucleotide sequence: TGTGCCAGCAGCTTGGCCCCCAGCGGGGGCTACGAGCAGTACTTC.

The chain links TRBV18 to TRBJ2-7; 7 bases are shared with TRBD1. The CDR3 covers 14 residues. The germline CDR1 and CDR2 sequences are KGHSH and LQKENI. The V gene end was trimmed by 4 bases and the J gene end by 0 bases; junction bases not matched to a gene: 3. CDR3 bases: TGTGCCAGCTCACGGGGGACAGACTCCTACGAGCAGTACTTC. Its translation: CASSRGTDSYEQYF.

The chain recombines TRBV9 with TRBJ1-2; 8 bases fit TRBD1. With 3 bases clipped from V and 7 bases from J, the junction kept 5 bases outside the gene matches. The germline gives CDR1 SGDLS, CDR2 YYNGEE. The CDR3 runs to 13 residues. CDR3 coding DNA: TGTGCCAGCAGCGGGACAGGGAATTTTGGCTACACCTTC. It yields the protein CASSGTGNFGYTF. Together with reference TRBV9 and TRBJ1-2, the CDR3 gives the full variable domain: DSGVTQTPKHLITATGQRVTLRCSPRSGDLSVYWYQQSLDQGLQFLIQYYNGEERAKGNILERFSAQQFPDLHSELNLSSLELGDSALYFCASSGTGNFGYTFGSGTRLTVV.

In the case of this clone: The same CDR3 is also encoded by other DNA sequences in this sample. This sequence joins TRBV5-1 and TRBJ1-2, with unresolved D. Per the germline V gene, CDR1 is SGHRS and CDR2 is YFSETQ. This CDR3 has 12 amino acids. Trimming removed 0 bases at V and 4 bases at J, with 4 bases between. Here the CDR3 DNA reads TGCGCCAGCAGCTTGGACAGCTATGGCTACACCTTC. Amino acids: CASSLDSYGYTF.

The chain employs TRBV13 and TRBJ2-3, with TRBD2 identical over 11 bases. CDR1 and CDR2 (germline): PRHDT, FYEKMQ (reference sequence). The V gene end was trimmed by 3 bases and the J gene end by 5 bases; junction bases not matched to a gene: 7. The CDR3 has 16 residues. The CDR3 region has the DNA TGTGCCAGCAGCTTTCCGATAGCGGGAGGGGAAGATACGCAGTATTTT. This sequence encodes CASSFPIAGGEDTQYF.

The V and J genes are TRBV27 and TRBJ2-6, with D uncertain. The V end was cut by 6 bases, the J end by 0 bases, with 6 bases between. Germline V gene sequence: CDR1 MNHEY, CDR2 SMNVEV (reference sequence). The CDR3 consists of 14 residues. CDR3 sequence: CASSLPSGANVLTF. CDR3 nucleotides: TGTGCCAGCAGCCTCCCCTCTGGGGCCAACGTCCTGACTTTC. Full variable domain (outside the CDR3, taken from reference TRBV27 and TRBJ2-6): EAQVTQNPRYLITVTGKKLTVTCSQNMNHEYMSWYRQDPGLGLRQIYYSMNVEVTDKGDVPEGYKVSRKEKRNFPLILESPSPNQTSLYFCASSLPSGANVLTFGAGSRLTVL.

The CDR3 reads CASSQRRDRDYEQYF. The CDR3 region has the DNA TGTGCCAGCAGTCAACGTCGAGACAGGGACTACGAGCAGTACTTC. The chain couples TRBV6-6 to TRBJ2-7; TRBD1 matches at 7 bases. This CDR3 region has 15 residues. Per germline, CDR1 MNHNY and CDR2 SVGAGI (reference sequence). J gave up 3 bases and V 5 bases, and 10 bases lay outside the gene matches.

The J gene is TRBJ2-7, the V gene TRBV27; 10 bases align to TRBD2. The CDR3 extends over 15 amino acids. Unmatched junction bases numbered 3, after V lost 4 bases and J lost 0 bases. CDR1 and CDR2 from the germline V gene are MNHEY and SMNVEV (reference sequence). CDR3 DNA sequence: TGTGCCAGCAGTTCCTTAGCGGGGGGCTCCTACGAGCAGTACTTC. It codes for CASSSLAGGSYEQYF.

This rearrangement joins TRBV5-8 to TRBJ2-3; perhaps TRBD1 as D (6 bases). The CDR3 runs to 14 residues. Germline values: CDR1 SGHTS, CDR2 YDEGEE. V dropped 0 bases and J dropped 2 bases, with 7 bases sitting between them. CDR3 amino acids: CASSLAGATDTQYF. CDR3 sequence (DNA): TGTGCCAGCAGCTTGGCAGGGGCCACAGATACGCAGTATTTT.

This clone was counted a few times. J is TRBJ2-2 and V is TRBV28; maybe TRBD2 (5 bases). This CDR3 is 14 amino acids long. The V end lost 1 base, the J end lost 7 bases, and 10 bases lay between the germline ends. Germline-derived CDR1 and CDR2 are MDHEN and SYDVKM. The CDR3 here is CASSLYLAGGELFF. CDR3 coding DNA: TGTGCCAGCAGTTTATATCTAGCCGGCGGGGAGCTGTTTTTT.

The chain combines TRBV6-5 with TRBJ2-7; a weak D match, TRBD2 (6 bases). Per the germline V gene, CDR1 is MNHEY and CDR2 is SVGAGI. Trimming took 6 bases from V and 3 from J, leaving 15 bases between them. This CDR3 region has 14 residues. CDR3 nucleotide sequence: TGTGCCAGCAGACGGGGCGGGGTAGGCTACGAGCAGTACTTC. The encoded protein is CASRRGGVGYEQYF.

This clone was recorded only once. The CDR3 reads CASSPLWNTEAFF. CDR3 nucleotide sequence: TGTGCCAGCTCACCACTATGGAACACTGAAGCTTTCTTT. This chain joins TRBV18 and TRBJ1-1, with D hard to call. Germline assignment: CDR1 KGHSH and CDR2 LQKENI. Trimming stripped 1 base from V and 1 base from J, with 4 bases between. The CDR3 consists of 13 residues.

The chain has TRBV2 and TRBJ1-6, with 10 positions matching TRBD1. Looked up from germline, CDR1 is SNHLY and CDR2 is FYNNEI. The CDR3 length is 15 residues. V dropped 7 bases and J dropped 7; count of bases not matched to a gene: 7. CDR3: CASNPGQGYNSPLHF. Here the CDR3 DNA reads TGTGCCAGCAATCCGGGACAGGGGTACAATTCACCCCTCCACTTT.

The count of this clone is one. In DNA form, the CDR3 reads TGTGCCAGCAGCACCACAGGGGGAGGCACCTACGAGCAGTACTTC. It codes for CASSTTGGGTYEQYF. This chain joins TRBV7-8 and TRBJ2-7; 8 nucleotides align to TRBD1. CDR1 is SGHVS and CDR2 is FQNEAQ in the germline V gene. The CDR3 spans 15 residues. After removal of 5 bases from V and 2 bases from J, the junction contained 8 bases not matched to a gene.

This sequence joins TRBV2 and TRBJ1-6; 7 bases match TRBD1. V gave up 8 bases and J gave up 7 bases; unmatched junction bases: 5. The CDR3 runs to 13 residues. Germline loops: CDR1 SNHLY, CDR2 FYNNEI. The CDR3 loop is CASGPGQNSPLHF. Written as DNA, the CDR3 is TGTGCCAGCGGACCGGGACAGAATTCACCCCTCCACTTT.

The chain combines TRBV29-1 with TRBJ2-3, with 8 bases fitting TRBD1. Unmatched junction bases numbered 7, after V lost 7 bases and J lost 1 base. Germline loops: CDR1 SQVTM, CDR2 ANQGSEA. This CDR3 comprises 14 residues. The CDR3 DNA reads TGCAGCGGTGGAGACAGGGGCGGCACAGATACGCAGTATTTT. Its translation: CSGGDRGGTDTQYF.

This chain uses TRBV19 with TRBJ1-4; D is unresolved. The length of the CDR3 is 16 residues. Germline V gene data show CDR1 as LNHDA and CDR2 as SQIVND (reference sequence). The V end lost 4 bases, the J end lost 6 bases, and 18 bases lay between the germline ends. CDR3 loop: CASSSGRTRIYEKLFF. CDR3 nucleotide sequence: TGTGCCAGTAGTAGTGGCAGAACGCGGATATATGAAAAACTGTTTTTT.

CDR3 nucleotides: TGTGCCAGCAGCGTGTTCTCTAGCACAGATACGCAGTATTTT. It yields the protein CASSVFSSTDTQYF. J is TRBJ2-3 and V is TRBV9; no clear D. Germline V gene lookup returns CDR1 SGDLS and CDR2 YYNGEE. V lost 2 bases and J 0 bases, leaving 7 bases between the germline ends. This CDR3 comprises 14 residues.

The chain recombines TRBV4-1 with TRBJ2-7; TRBD1 matches 10 bases. CDR1 and CDR2 from the germline V gene are MGHRA and YSYEKL. This CDR3 has 14 residues. After removal of 5 bases from V and 4 bases from J, the junction contained 5 bases not matched to a gene. This chain's CDR3 is CASSADRGLYEQYF. CDR3 sequence (DNA): TGCGCCAGCAGCGCCGACAGGGGGCTGTACGAGCAGTACTTC.

This sequence joins TRBV6-2 or TRBV6-3 and TRBJ2-4, with D tentatively TRBD2 (5 bases). This CDR3 has 18 residues. Germline CDR1 is MNHEY and CDR2 is SVGEGT. Trimming removed 4 bases at V and 2 bases at J, with 21 bases between. For the CDR3, the DNA is TGTGCCAGCAGTTTCGACGGAGGTGGGGTCGGGTCCAAAAACATTCAGTACTTC. Protein: CASSFDGGGVGSKNIQYF.

This clone was detected a few times. At the DNA level, this CDR3 is encoded by other sequences in the same sample as well. The chain recombines TRBV7-2 with TRBJ2-5; 14 bases line up with TRBD2. Unmatched junction bases numbered 7, after V lost 5 bases and J lost 5 bases. CDR3 length: 16 amino acids. From germline, CDR1 is SGHTA and CDR2 FQGNSA. Here the CDR3 reads CASSPGTSGRGETQYF. For the CDR3, the DNA is TGTGCCAGCAGCCCAGGGACTAGCGGGAGAGGGGAGACCCAGTACTTC. Drawing the rest from reference TRBV7-2 and TRBJ2-5, the complete variable domain is GAGVSQSPSNKVTEKGKDVELRCDPISGHTALYWYRQSLGQGLEFLIYFQGNSAPDKSGLPSDRFSAERTGGSVSTLTIQRTQQEDSAVYLCASSPGTSGRGETQYFGPGTRLLVL.

The chain employs TRBV7-9 and TRBJ1-2; TRBD1 might be the D (6 bases). This CDR3 spans 12 amino acids. Germline loops: CDR1 SEHNR, CDR2 FQNEAQ (reference sequence). Trimming shortened V by 11 bases and J by 8 bases, and 18 bases separated the two germline ends. CDR3 DNA: TGTGCCGGAAGACCCGAGGGGGAGGGCTACACCTTC. This codes for CAGRPEGEGYTF.

The V gene is TRBV5-1, the J gene TRBJ1-4; D is ambiguous. The germline V gene has CDR1 SGHRS and CDR2 YFSETQ. Trimming removed 3 bases from V and 0 bases from J, with 9 bases in between. The CDR3 sequence is 15 residues long. CDR3 sequence (DNA): TGCGCCAGCAGCTCCACCGGAGCAACTAATGAAAAACTGTTTTTT. Translation: CASSSTGATNEKLFF.

This rearrangement joins TRBV12-3 or TRBV12-4 to TRBJ2-3, with D possibly being TRBD1 (6 bases). This CDR3 is 13 amino acids long. V was pared by 6 bases and J by 2 bases, with 9 bases between. Written as DNA, the CDR3 is TGTGCCAGCAGCCGGGACACCACAGATACGCAGTATTTT. It translates to CASSRDTTDTQYF.